The TCR beta chain under discussion was sequenced for a study of blood T cell repertoires in COVID-19. This table comes from immunoSEQ multiplex PCR, and its TCRdb copy is limited to in-frame clones, with some not included. The sample has about half a million clones, nearly 90% seen once. Seattle patients were enrolled while actively infected and followed longitudinally. The V gene's germline CDR1 is SGHRS and CDR2 YFSETQ. The junction had 9 bases not matched to a gene; V was cut back by 4 bases and J by 4 bases. The CDR3 extends over 17 amino acids. Sequencing was performed on peripheral blood. The genes are TRBV5-1 and TRBJ1-4, with TRBD1 matching 11 bases. The TCR originated in a man aged 18 to 30 with COVID-19, enrolled during active disease. The CDR3 bases are TGCGCCAGCAGCCCCCGGACAGGGGGCGCGGGTAATGAAAAACTGTTTTTT. The encoded protein is CASSPRTGGAGNEKLFF.